The clone carrying this T cell receptor beta chain came up many times. Its specificity is unknown. The sample belongs to a study of post-analysis software for immune sequencing data. Findings and limits, study-wide: Among roughly five TRBV segments more frequent in patients than controls were TRBV5-6, TRBV5-1 and TRBV20-1.

The CDR3 spans 14 residues. The V gene lost 3 bases and the J gene lost 2 bases, with 11 bases spanning the gap. CDR1 is SEHNR and CDR2 is FQNEAQ in the germline V gene (reference sequence). Unique molecular identifiers were present in the TCR beta cDNA libraries. TCRdb redid the calling of the PCR reads with MiXCR, one entry per CDR3 protein. The table records around 400,000 distinct CDR3 sequences, roughly 35% of them present only once. The sequence was obtained from a girl aged 5-17 years with multiple sclerosis. Sequences were obtained from blood. This sequence joins TRBV7-9 and TRBJ2-7, with a possible D match to TRBD1 (6 bases). The CDR3 coding sequence is TGTGCCAGCAGCTTGGACAGACCCACCTACGAGCAGTACTTC. It translates to CASSLDRPTYEQYF.